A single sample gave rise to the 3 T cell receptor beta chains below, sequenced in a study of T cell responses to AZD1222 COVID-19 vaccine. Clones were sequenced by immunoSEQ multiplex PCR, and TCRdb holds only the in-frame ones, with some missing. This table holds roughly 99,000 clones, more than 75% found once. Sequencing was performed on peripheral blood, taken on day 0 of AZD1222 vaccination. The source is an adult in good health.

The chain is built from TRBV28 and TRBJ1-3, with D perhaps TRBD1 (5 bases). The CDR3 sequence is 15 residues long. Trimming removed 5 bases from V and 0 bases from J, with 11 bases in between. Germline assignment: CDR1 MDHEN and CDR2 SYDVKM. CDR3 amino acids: CASSPPRGSGNTIYF. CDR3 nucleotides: TGTGCCAGCAGTCCCCCAAGGGGCTCTGGAAACACCATATATTTT.

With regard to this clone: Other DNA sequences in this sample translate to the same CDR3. CDR3 residues: CASSLGSYEQYF. The CDR3 DNA is TGTGCCAGCAGCTTAGGATCCTACGAGCAGTACTTC. The chain combines TRBV7-9 with TRBJ2-7; D gene unclear. Germline V gene sequence: CDR1 SEHNR, CDR2 FQNEAQ (reference sequence). The CDR3 spans 12 residues. V shed 1 base and J shed 1 base, with 2 bases lying between them.

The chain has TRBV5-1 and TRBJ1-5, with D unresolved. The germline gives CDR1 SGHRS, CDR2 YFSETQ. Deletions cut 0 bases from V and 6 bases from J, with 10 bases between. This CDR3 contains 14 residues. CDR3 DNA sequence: TGCGCCAGCAGCTTGGACAGCCCGGGTCAGCCCCAGCATTTT. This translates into CASSLDSPGQPQHF.